This TCR beta chain was recovered during a study of cytomegalovirus exposure and HLA in healthy donors (TCRdb year 2017). Turning to the overall study: According to an earlier analysis of 550 to 700 of the donors, about 179 million T cells yielded 117 million unique TCR beta sequences and about 300 Gb of sequence data. Around 330 gigabases of sequencing data and 75 million to 85 million unique TCR sequences made up an early release that covered roughly 670 HLA-typed donors. Among the roughly 390 genotyped donors, approximately 82% belonged to the genetic ancestry cluster associated with self-reported Caucasian donors. The study aimed to test whether signatures of past pathogen exposure could be identified by cataloging public T cell receptors. Using immunosequencing, the study profiled T cell repertoires from 500 to 800 subjects and related those repertoires to cytomegalovirus serostatus. Along with the roughly 610-subject first cohort, a separate validation cohort of over a hundred different subjects was used. To predict cytomegalovirus infection status, the study brought together high-throughput TCR immunosequencing, statistical association of individual TCRs with disease status, and machine learning. A later analysis re-examined previously published TCR beta repertoires from roughly 720 donors and added high-resolution HLA genotyping to investigate patterns of TCR occurrence. Rather than drawing on any new phenotypic data, the later analysis identified candidate immune exposures from TCR beta sequences and the way those sequences occurred across donors. To decide whether each TCR beta V gene segment behaved as functional or pseudogenic, an earlier analysis of fewer than 750 of the donors relied on high-throughput TCR beta sequencing. Donor age, sex, ethnicity and CMV serostatus were compiled together with the repertoire data. Genome-wide SNP genotypes for about 65% of the 666 donors were used in a later genetic analysis, which treated that subset as a discovery cohort. Every repertoire in the discovery cohort had been generated on one and the same sequencing platform. HLA typing included class I and class II loci at four-digit resolution. Typing coverage differed by locus: A, B, C, DRB1 and DQB1 were typed in about 620-640 donors, DQA1 in about 560, DPA1 in over 600, and DPB1 in 400 to 490. Because of strong linkage in the cohort, 5 or 6 DR-DQ haplotypes were treated as single units for association and clustering. Among approximately 370 genotyped donors of the cohort, an average of approximately 200,000 unique TCR beta nucleotide sequences was sequenced per donor, of which approximately 19% were non-productive.

The cohort comprised 666 healthy bone marrow donors. At the time of sampling, all cohort members were nominally healthy, though unrecorded immune exposures were likely present. The donor tested CMV seronegative and was one of the 352 seronegative cohort members. Each donor provided a peripheral blood sample, and peripheral blood mononuclear cells were used for TCR beta sequencing. The Qiagen DNeasy Blood Extraction Kit was used to extract genomic DNA from the blood cell samples. Broad study findings and their caveats: According to the authors, the approach could potentially be generalized to other disease states and immunological phenotypes. Compared with equally common non-associated chains, HLA-associated TCR beta chains in a later analysis were more clonally expanded and had lower generation probabilities. While some public TCRs were present in many individuals, most TCR sequences turned up only very rarely across donors. In a later analysis, several top co-occurrence clusters were reported to appear linked to parvovirus B19, influenza, CMV and Epstein-Barr virus. When HLA alleles, especially DR and DQ, strongly co-occurred, attributing TCR associations to individual alleles was difficult. Because some donors lacked HLA typing at each locus, the association tests relied only on the typed subset. Over 15 rarely observed V segments, including chromosome 9 orphons, were excluded from the earlier analysis of a few hundred of the donors because counts were too low. The classifier was reported to diagnose cytomegalovirus status with high specificity and sensitivity in both the original cohort and the validation cohort. For the cohort, immune exposure information was limited to CMV serostatus. Linkage disequilibrium might explain the correlated functional status among segregating V segments, but an unknown experimental factor could not be excluded. The cohort was sequenced for TCR beta chains only, and without alpha or paired-chain data the features that could be detected were limited. A later analysis found that most CMV-associated TCR beta chains appeared HLA-restricted, with HLA associations seemingly driven largely by CMV exposure. Some IMGT-functional V segments, including TRBV6-2 and TRBV6-3, could not be distinguished by the 87-base-pair reads and were therefore excluded. A further reported finding was that TCR beta sequences accurately predicted the HLA-A and HLA-B alleles for most subjects in the first cohort. Roughly uniform sequencing depth across donors was assumed in presence/absence analyses, although this assumption may not hold. A later analysis associated 15,000 to 20,000 TCR beta sequences with specific HLA alleles at a false discovery rate of 0.05. Compared with the approximately 720-donor mean, donors in an Asian-associated ancestry cluster had fewer N-insertions in productive TCRs, according to a later genetic analysis. A cluster of highly shared sequence variants was judged likely to represent a technical artifact of the sequencing pipeline. Broadly in line with IMGT annotations, most TCR beta V segments showed up in productive rearrangements about 90% or about 30% of the time in an earlier analysis of 450 to 600 of the donors. In vitro tests confirmed that a few of the cytomegalovirus-associated TCR beta chains recognize cytomegalovirus antigens. In a later genetic analysis, a missense DCLRE1C variant was associated with V-gene and J-gene trimming of TCR beta chains, and the association was replicated in an independent cohort. In the study, around 160 TCR beta chains were listed as associated with cytomegalovirus. In a later analysis, TCR association rates were found to vary across HLA loci, with the most associated TCRs seen for DRB1 alleles and the fewest for HLA-C alleles.

The receptor library was made with the immunoSEQ multiplex PCR assay. A mixture of 60 forward primers for TCR Vbeta segments and 13 reverse primers for TCR Jbeta segments was used in the multiplex PCR. Amplification of the CDR3 region of rearranged TCR beta genes was performed with a multiplex PCR assay on genomic DNA. The amplified TCR beta libraries were sequenced on the Illumina HiSeq System as 87-base-pair reads. The paper's data handling went like this. A later analysis tallied around 87 million unique TCR beta chains across the 550 to 850 repertoires, and some 10 million of those chains were shared by two or more donors. Raw reads were error-corrected and collapsed into unique sequences by a nearest-neighbor algorithm in which closely related sequences were merged to remove PCR and sequencing errors. CDR3 sequences were aligned to IMGT reference sequences to assign V, D and J gene segments. For a sequence to be retained, a match of at least six nucleotides was required to both a V gene segment and a J gene segment. Rearrangements were classified as productive when the CDR3 lacked stop codons and remained in frame with V and J, and all other rearrangements were classified as non-productive. Following IMGT convention, CDR3 was defined as the stretch from the second conserved V-encoded cysteine up to the conserved J-encoded phenylalanine. The earlier analysis of approximately 590 of the donors excluded any sequence lacking an unambiguous match to a single V gene segment. An earlier analysis of 587 of the donors called V segments functional above 56.7% productive rearrangements and segregating when the between-donor standard deviation exceeded 5%. A statistical classification framework was built to diagnose cytomegalovirus status from the catalog of TCR beta chain sequences. In a later analysis, V and J genes were assigned by comparing TCR nucleotide sequences against IMGT/GENE-DB human TR gene sequences. In a later analysis, CDR3 sequences and most-parsimonious VDJ recombination scenarios were assigned using the TCRdist pipeline. In a later analysis, each TCR beta chain was defined by its CDR3 amino acid sequence together with its V-gene family, and reads lacking a unique V-gene family were excluded. In a later analysis, 500 to 700 highly shared, low-generation-probability nucleotide sequences were removed to address suspected cross-contamination and a sequencing artifact. A later analysis calculated a clonal expansion index for each public chain from normalized within-repertoire ranks of inferred template counts. A later analysis computed generation probabilities with a VDJ recombination model fitted to out-of-frame rearrangements, and checked the results against IGoR. Hypergeometric tests were used in a later analysis to score TCR-TCR, TCR-HLA and TCR-CMV co-occurrence, with a repertoire-size bias correction applied to the TCR pairs. False discovery rates were estimated in a later analysis by permuting HLA or CMV assignments 20 times. A later analysis grouped co-occurring TCRs with DBSCAN, adding TCRdist sequence similarity when clustering within HLA-allele-positive subsets. Co-occurrence clustering excluded repertoires with fewer than 30,000 or more than 120,000 public chains, plus five with anomalous nucleotide sharing. TCRdb obtained this table from immuneACCESS and retained in-frame rearrangements with V and J assigned. These tables miss some clones; where compared with another copy, unresolved V genes account for less than half of the shortfall, and the remainder is unexplained. V, J and clone size are those of that table, while D and trimming were read from the DNA. The sample profile shows under 90,000 clones; around 75% of them were found once. The ten most abundant clones make up more than 7% of the sample.

The CDR3 holds 14 amino acids from the cysteine to the phenylalanine. Kept here is only the CDR3 DNA, which spans 42 bases and is read in frame from base 1. V sheds 3 bases and J sheds 6 bases, leaving 11 bases between their ends. The germline V gene gives CDR1 as ENHRY and CDR2 as SYGVKD. With regard to this clone: The antigen it recognizes is unknown. No base-level quality is on record; no much larger clone is a single base apart.

The clonotype originates from a woman aged 35 to 49 in good health and CMV-seronegative. The V gene is TRBV10-3 and the J gene is TRBJ1-4; no D gene call is confident. The material sequenced was PBMCs. This receptor has the CDR3 CAISETNIDEKLFF. The bases are TGTGCCATCAGTGAAACAAACATCGATGAAAAACTGTTTTTT.